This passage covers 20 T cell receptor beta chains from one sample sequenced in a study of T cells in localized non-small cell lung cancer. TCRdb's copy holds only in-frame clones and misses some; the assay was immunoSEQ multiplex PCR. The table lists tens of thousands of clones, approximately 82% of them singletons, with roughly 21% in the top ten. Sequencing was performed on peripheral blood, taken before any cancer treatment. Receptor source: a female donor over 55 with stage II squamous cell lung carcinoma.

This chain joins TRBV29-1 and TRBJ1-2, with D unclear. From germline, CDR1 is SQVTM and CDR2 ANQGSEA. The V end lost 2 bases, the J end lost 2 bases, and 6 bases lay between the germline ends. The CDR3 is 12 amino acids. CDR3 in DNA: TGCAGCGTTGAAAGCAGGAACTATGGCTACACCTTC. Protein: CSVESRNYGYTF.

This chain's CDR3 is CASSLQVGSTDTQYF. Written as DNA, the CDR3 is TGCGCCAGCAGCCTTCAGGTCGGAAGCACAGATACGCAGTATTTT. This chain connects TRBV4-3 to TRBJ2-3; D ambiguous. The V end was cut by 4 bases, the J end by 0 bases, with 11 bases between. The CDR3 consists of 15 residues. Per germline, CDR1 LGHNA and CDR2 YSLEER.

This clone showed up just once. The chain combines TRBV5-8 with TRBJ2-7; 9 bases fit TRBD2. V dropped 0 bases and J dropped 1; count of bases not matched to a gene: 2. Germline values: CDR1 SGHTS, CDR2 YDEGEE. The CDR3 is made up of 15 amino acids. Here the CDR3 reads CASSLESGGSYEQYF. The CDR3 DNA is TGTGCCAGCAGCTTGGAAAGCGGGGGGTCCTACGAGCAGTACTTC.

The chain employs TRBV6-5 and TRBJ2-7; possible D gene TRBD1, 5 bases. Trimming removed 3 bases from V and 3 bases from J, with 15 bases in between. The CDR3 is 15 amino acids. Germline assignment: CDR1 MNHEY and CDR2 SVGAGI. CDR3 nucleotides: TGTGCCAGCAGTTATGGGGCCTCCACCCTCTACGAGCAGTACTTC. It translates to CASSYGASTLYEQYF.

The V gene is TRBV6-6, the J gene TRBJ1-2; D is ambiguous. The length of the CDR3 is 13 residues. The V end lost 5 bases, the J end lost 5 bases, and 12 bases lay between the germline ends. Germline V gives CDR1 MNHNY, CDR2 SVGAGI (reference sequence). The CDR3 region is CASSQVGGYGYTF. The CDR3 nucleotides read TGTGCCAGCAGTCAAGTAGGAGGGTATGGCTACACCTTC.

CDR3 amino acids: CASRTRMDEKLFF. The CDR3 DNA is TGTGCCAGCAGGACACGGATGGATGAAAAACTGTTTTTT. The V gene is TRBV27, the J gene TRBJ1-4; D is unresolved. With 6 bases removed from V and 6 bases from J, the gap between germline ends came to 11 bases. The CDR3 has 13 amino acids. Germline CDR1 is MNHEY and CDR2 is SMNVEV (reference sequence).

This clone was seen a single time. CDR3 sequence (DNA): TGTGCCAGCAGCTTAGACGCGGGGCAAGAGACCCAGTACTTC. Amino acids: CASSLDAGQETQYF. This chain connects TRBV7-2 to TRBJ2-5, with D maybe TRBD2 (6 bases). The CDR3 consists of 14 residues. The germline V gene has CDR1 SGHTA and CDR2 FQGNSA. V was clipped by 1 base and J by 2 bases, with 8 bases between them.

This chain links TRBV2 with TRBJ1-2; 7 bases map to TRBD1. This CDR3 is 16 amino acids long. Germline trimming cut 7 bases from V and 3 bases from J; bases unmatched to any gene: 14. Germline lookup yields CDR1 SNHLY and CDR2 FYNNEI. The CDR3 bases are TGTGCCAGCACCCGCCGAGGAGGGGGCGTTGACTATGGCTACACCTTC. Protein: CASTRRGGGVDYGYTF.

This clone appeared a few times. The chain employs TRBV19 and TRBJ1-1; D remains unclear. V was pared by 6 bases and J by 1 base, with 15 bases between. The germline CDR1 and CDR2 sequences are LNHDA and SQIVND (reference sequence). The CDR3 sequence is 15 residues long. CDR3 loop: CASSRGWESNTEAFF. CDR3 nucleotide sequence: TGTGCCAGTAGCCGGGGATGGGAGTCGAACACTGAAGCTTTCTTT.

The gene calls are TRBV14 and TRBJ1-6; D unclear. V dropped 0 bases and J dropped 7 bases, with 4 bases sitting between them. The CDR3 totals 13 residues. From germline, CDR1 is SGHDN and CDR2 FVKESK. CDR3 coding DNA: TGTGCCAGCAGCCAAGATCTGAATTCACCCCTCCACTTT. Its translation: CASSQDLNSPLHF.

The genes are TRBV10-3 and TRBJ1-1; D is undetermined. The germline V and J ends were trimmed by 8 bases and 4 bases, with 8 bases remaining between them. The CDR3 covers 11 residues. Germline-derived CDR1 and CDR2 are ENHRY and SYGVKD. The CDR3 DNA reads TGTGCCATCGGGCAGCGCACTGAAGCTTTCTTT. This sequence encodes CAIGQRTEAFF.

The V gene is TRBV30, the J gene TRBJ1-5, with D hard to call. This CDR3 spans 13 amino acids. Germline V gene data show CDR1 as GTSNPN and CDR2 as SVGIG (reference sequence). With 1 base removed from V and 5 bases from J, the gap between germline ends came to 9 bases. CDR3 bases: TGTGCCTGGAGTGGAGGGTACGATCAGCCCCAGCATTTT. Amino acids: CAWSGGYDQPQHF.

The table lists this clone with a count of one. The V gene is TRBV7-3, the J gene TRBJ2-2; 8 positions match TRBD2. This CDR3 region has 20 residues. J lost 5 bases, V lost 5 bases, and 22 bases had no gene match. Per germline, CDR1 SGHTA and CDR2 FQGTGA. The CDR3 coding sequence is TGTGCCAGCAGCGCCCACCTTAGCCGCGGGGGGTACCCTGGAACCGGGGAGCTGTTTTTT. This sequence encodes CASSAHLSRGGYPGTGELFF.

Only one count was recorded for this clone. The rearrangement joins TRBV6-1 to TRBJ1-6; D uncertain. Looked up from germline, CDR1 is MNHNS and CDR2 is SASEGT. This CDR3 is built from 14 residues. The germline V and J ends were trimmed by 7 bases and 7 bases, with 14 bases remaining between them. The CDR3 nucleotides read TGTGCCAGCATCGAGGGCGCGGAGAATTCACCCCTCCACTTT. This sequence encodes CASIEGAENSPLHF.

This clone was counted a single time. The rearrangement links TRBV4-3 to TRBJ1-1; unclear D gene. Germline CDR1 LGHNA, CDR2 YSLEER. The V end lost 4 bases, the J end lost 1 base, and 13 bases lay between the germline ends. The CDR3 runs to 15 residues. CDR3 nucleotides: TGCGCCAGCAGCCTCGGGTCGAAAGAGAACACTGAAGCTTTCTTT. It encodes CASSLGSKENTEAFF.

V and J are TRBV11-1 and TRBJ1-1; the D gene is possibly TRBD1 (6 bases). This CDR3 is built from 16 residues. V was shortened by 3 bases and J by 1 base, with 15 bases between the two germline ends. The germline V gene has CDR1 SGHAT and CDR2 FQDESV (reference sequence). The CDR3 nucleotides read TGTGCCAGCAGCTTTGGCCGGGGGCGAGGGAACACTGAAGCTTTCTTT. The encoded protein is CASSFGRGRGNTEAFF.

The CDR3 DNA reads as TGTGCCAGCAGCCCCTTTAGCAGGGTAGAGACCCAGTACTTC. Translating it yields CASSPFSRVETQYF. The chain has TRBV2 and TRBJ2-5; tentatively, D is TRBD1 (5 bases). V was trimmed by 6 bases and J by 4 bases, leaving 15 bases between them. The CDR3 is 14 amino acids. The germline V gene encodes CDR1 SNHLY and CDR2 FYNNEI.

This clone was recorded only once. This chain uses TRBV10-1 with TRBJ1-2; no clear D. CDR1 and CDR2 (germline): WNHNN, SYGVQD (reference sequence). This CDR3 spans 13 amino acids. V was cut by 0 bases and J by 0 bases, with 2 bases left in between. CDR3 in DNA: TGCGCCAGCAGTGAGTCGGCTAACTATGGCTACACCTTC. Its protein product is CASSESANYGYTF.

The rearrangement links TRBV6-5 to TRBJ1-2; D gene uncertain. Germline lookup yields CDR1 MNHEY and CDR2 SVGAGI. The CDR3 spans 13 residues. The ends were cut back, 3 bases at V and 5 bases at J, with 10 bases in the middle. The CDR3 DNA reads TGTGCCAGCAGTTATAGCAGTAGTTATGGCTACACCTTC. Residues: CASSYSSSYGYTF.

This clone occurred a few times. As DNA, the CDR3 is TGTGCCAGCAGTAACGAAGGGGCTGAAAAACTGTTTTTT. This encodes CASSNEGAEKLFF. This rearrangement joins TRBV6-4 to TRBJ1-4; D possibly corresponds to TRBD1 (5 bases). In germline, CDR1 is MRHNA, CDR2 SNTAGT. The V gene lost 5 bases and the J gene lost 7 bases, with 11 bases spanning the gap. The CDR3 runs to 13 residues.